This entry lists 2 T cell receptor beta chains sequenced from one sample in a study of blood T cell repertoires in COVID-19. Sequenced by immunoSEQ multiplex PCR; TCRdb stores in-frame clones only, minus some. The profile shows 66,000 or so clones, about 82% of them singletons. The source material was peripheral blood. These receptors originate from a man between 45 and 60 years old with active COVID-19.

The V and J genes are TRBV6-5 and TRBJ2-1; 9 bases fit TRBD1. Trimming cost V 10 bases and J 9 bases; bases outside gene matches: 13. This CDR3 comprises 14 residues. From germline, CDR1 is MNHEY and CDR2 SVGAGI. The CDR3 here is CANGPGGQGFEQFF. As DNA, the CDR3 is TGTGCCAACGGGCCTGGGGGACAGGGTTTTGAGCAGTTCTTC.

This chain joins TRBV21-1 and TRBJ1-4; the table's TRBD1 call for D was not verified on the DNA. TRBV21-1 is annotated as a pseudogene. The CDR3 extends over 16 amino acids. The CDR3 sequence is CASRPPGIGTNEKLFF. Written as DNA, the CDR3 is TGTGCCAGCAGACCCCCAGGGATAGGTACTAATGAAAAACTGTTTTTT.